Listed here are 21 T cell receptor beta chains from one sample, sequenced in a study of T cell responses to AZD1222 COVID-19 vaccine. Repertoires were generated with immunoSEQ multiplex PCR, while TCRdb's copy carries only in-frame clones and drops some. The sample lists some 150,000 clones; 88% were seen once. Sequencing used peripheral blood, obtained on day 0 of MenACWY control vaccination. The receptors come from an adult in good health.

This sequence joins TRBV12-3 or TRBV12-4 and TRBJ2-7; no definite D call. This CDR3 has 13 amino acids. Trimming shortened V by 1 base and J by 0 bases, and 4 bases separated the two germline ends. CDR3 in DNA: TGTGCCAGCAGTTTAGGGTTCTCCTACGAGCAGTACTTC. This gives the protein CASSLGFSYEQYF.

V usage is TRBV11-2 and J usage is TRBJ2-3; the match to TRBD1 covers 7 bases. Germline values: CDR1 SGHAT, CDR2 FQNNGV. Unmatched junction bases numbered 3, after V lost 6 bases and J lost 0 bases. There are 14 residues in the CDR3. CDR3 DNA: TGTGCCAGCAGGATGACAGGGAGCACAGATACGCAGTATTTT. As protein: CASRMTGSTDTQYF.

The V gene is TRBV3-1 (or the pseudogene TRBV3-2), the J gene TRBJ1-5, with 7 bases matching TRBD1. The germline CDR1 and CDR2 sequences are LGHDT and YNNKEL (reference sequence). With V trimmed by 0 bases and J by 5 bases, 1 base remained unmatched. The CDR3 is 14 amino acids. The CDR3 here is CASSQETGYQPQHF. The CDR3 DNA is TGTGCCAGCAGCCAAGAGACAGGGTATCAGCCCCAGCATTTT.

This clone showed up just once. The chain links TRBV2 to TRBJ2-2, with 9 bases matching TRBD1. The CDR3 totals 15 residues. Trimming removed 6 bases from V and 4 bases from J; junction bases left unmatched: 6. Germline V lookup: CDR1 SNHLY, CDR2 FYNNEI. Here the CDR3 reads CASRKDRGVTGELFF. In DNA form, the CDR3 reads TGTGCCAGCAGAAAGGACAGGGGCGTCACCGGGGAGCTGTTTTTT. Looking up the rest from reference TRBV2 and TRBJ2-2 gives the full variable domain: EPEVTQTPSHQVTQMGQEVILRCVPISNHLYFYWYRQILGQKVEFLVSFYNNEISEKSEIFDDQFSVERPDGSNFTLKIRSTKLEDSAMYFCASRKDRGVTGELFFGEGSRLTVL.

The J gene is TRBJ1-5, the V gene TRBV5-5, with TRBD1 matching 7 bases. This CDR3 is 15 amino acids long. Germline-derived CDR1 and CDR2 are SGHKS and YYEKEE (reference sequence). The ends lost 2 bases at V and 2 bases at J; junction bases unmatched: 4. CDR3 region: CASSFAGGGNQPQHF. CDR3 in DNA: TGTGCCAGCAGCTTCGCAGGGGGTGGCAATCAGCCCCAGCATTTT.

The chain links TRBV30 to TRBJ2-2; D assignment may be TRBD1 or TRBD2 (5 bases each). The CDR3 runs to 15 residues. Germline assignment: CDR1 GTSNPN and CDR2 SVGIG (reference sequence). V was pared by 0 bases and J by 8 bases, with 16 bases between. CDR3 residues: CAWSVVGTGLGELFF. The CDR3 DNA follows: TGTGCCTGGAGTGTAGTCGGGACCGGGTTAGGGGAGCTGTTTTTT.

The rearrangement links TRBV11-3 to TRBJ2-1; no clear D. The V gene lost 6 bases and the J gene lost 9 bases, with 9 bases spanning the gap. The germline gives CDR1 SGHNT, CDR2 YENEEA. CDR3 length equals 11 residues. Here the CDR3 DNA reads TGTGCCAGCAGTCTTACATCTGAGCAGTTCTTC. This encodes CASSLTSEQFF.

This chain uses TRBV9 with TRBJ1-6, with 7 bases fitting TRBD1. The germline gives CDR1 SGDLS, CDR2 YYNGEE. The CDR3 is 14 amino acids. V lost 0 bases, J lost 8 bases, and 2 bases stayed unmatched. This CDR3 is CASSVEGAHSPLHF. CDR3 in DNA: TGTGCCAGCAGCGTAGAGGGGGCTCATTCACCCCTCCACTTT.

The chain links TRBV6-2 or TRBV6-3 to TRBJ1-4, with 8 nucleotides matching TRBD1. V was pared by 0 bases and J by 5 bases, with 14 bases of the junction left unmatched. The CDR3 extends over 19 amino acids. CDR1 is MNHEY, CDR2 SVGEGT, per germline. The CDR3 DNA is TGTGCCAGCAGTTACTCGTACGCCCCCTCGGGACAGGAGAATGAAAAACTGTTTTTT. Amino acid sequence: CASSYSYAPSGQENEKLFF.

This chain joins TRBV5-6 and TRBJ1-1; D is ambiguous. This CDR3 has 13 amino acids. The germline CDR1 and CDR2 sequences are SGHDT and YYEEEE. V dropped 0 bases and J dropped 5 bases, with 8 bases sitting between them. The CDR3 DNA reads as TGTGCCAGCAGCTTGGTTGAGCGGACTGAAGCTTTCTTT. Its protein product is CASSLVERTEAFF.

The J gene is TRBJ2-5, the V gene TRBV5-1; TRBD1 matches 8 bases. The germline V gene has CDR1 SGHRS and CDR2 YFSETQ. The CDR3 length is 15 residues. The V gene end was trimmed by 2 bases and the J gene end by 1 base; junction bases not matched to a gene: 4. DNA for the CDR3: TGCGCCAGCAGCTTCGTCGGACAGGGCCAAGAGACCCAGTACTTC. Translated, it gives CASSFVGQGQETQYF.

In its sample, this clone was seen once. The genes are TRBV4-1 and TRBJ1-5; no reliable D call. Germline-derived CDR1 and CDR2 are MGHRA and YSYEKL. There are 15 residues in the CDR3. The V end was cut by 7 bases, the J end by 7 bases, with 20 bases between. The CDR3 bases are TGCGCCAGCAAAAGTCTCTCAGGAGGGAACCAGCCCCAGCATTTT. Encoded protein: CASKSLSGGNQPQHF.

The chain employs TRBV9 and TRBJ1-5, with 7 nucleotides matching TRBD1. The CDR3 spans 15 residues. From germline, CDR1 is SGDLS and CDR2 YYNGEE. The trim removed 4 bases at V and 4 bases at J, leaving 8 bases unmatched. The CDR3 sequence: CASSSTGDPNQPQHF. CDR3 sequence (DNA): TGTGCCAGCAGCAGTACAGGGGACCCAAATCAGCCCCAGCATTTT.

The chain links TRBV18 to TRBJ2-5; D is ambiguous. Germline lookup yields CDR1 KGHSH and CDR2 LQKENI. V dropped 5 bases and J dropped 7 bases, with 11 bases sitting between them. CDR3 length: 12 amino acids. The CDR3 nucleotides are TGTGCCAGCTCAGGCGACGTGGCGACCCAGTACTTC. Translating gives CASSGDVATQYF.

This clone has only one observation. The chain combines TRBV30 with TRBJ1-3; no firm D call. The germline V gene encodes CDR1 GTSNPN and CDR2 SVGIG (reference sequence). CDR3 size: 13 residues. V was clipped by 3 bases and J by 3 bases, with 9 bases between them. The DNA for the CDR3 is TGTGCCTGGAGGTGGCTGGGTGGAAACACCATATATTTT. Protein sequence: CAWRWLGGNTIYF.

The rearrangement uses TRBV14 and TRBJ1-3; D is undetermined. Germline V gives CDR1 SGHDN, CDR2 FVKESK. Deletions cut 3 bases from V and 0 bases from J, with 6 bases between. The CDR3 has 14 residues. The chain's CDR3 is CASSHRSSGNTIYF. CDR3 nucleotides: TGTGCCAGCAGCCATCGGAGCTCTGGAAACACCATATATTTT.

The rearrangement joins TRBV19 to TRBJ1-2; D is possibly TRBD1 (5 bases). Trimming took 7 bases from V and 8 from J, leaving 17 bases between them. The CDR3 covers 13 residues. Looked up from germline, CDR1 is LNHDA and CDR2 is SQIVND (reference sequence). The CDR3 nucleotides are TGTGCCAGTACCTACCCCGCAGACAGCGGCTACACCTTC. It codes for CASTYPADSGYTF.

The V and J genes are TRBV12-3 or TRBV12-4 and TRBJ2-5, with D possibly TRBD1 on 5 matching bases. The CDR3 is made up of 12 amino acids. V was pared by 5 bases and J by 5 bases, with 9 bases between. CDR3 bases: TGTGCCAGCAGTGCAGGGTGGGAGACCCAGTACTTC. It encodes CASSAGWETQYF.

Points on this clone: The same CDR3 is also encoded by other DNA sequences in this sample. This chain links TRBV6-5 with TRBJ1-2; possibly TRBD1 for D (6 bases). CDR1 is MNHEY and CDR2 is SVGAGI in the germline V gene. The CDR3 has 13 residues. The ends were cut back, 4 bases at V and 5 bases at J, with 11 bases in the middle. The CDR3, as DNA: TGTGCCAGCAGTTCACAGGGAAAGTATGGCTACACCTTC. Translated: CASSSQGKYGYTF.

The chain couples TRBV11-3 to TRBJ1-6; 9 bases match TRBD1. The germline V gene has CDR1 SGHNT and CDR2 YENEEA. This CDR3 is 14 amino acids long. Germline trimming cut 5 bases from V and 10 bases from J; bases unmatched to any gene: 6. The CDR3 region is CASSPGTGNSPLHF. CDR3 nucleotides: TGTGCCAGCAGCCCCGGGACAGGGAACTCACCCCTCCACTTT.

The V gene is TRBV4-3, the J gene TRBJ1-6; D is ambiguous. This CDR3 spans 18 amino acids. The ends were cut back, 0 bases at V and 0 bases at J, with 12 bases in the middle. Germline V CDR1 and CDR2: LGHNA, YSLEER. The CDR3 DNA reads TGCGCCAGCAGCCAAGAATTCCGAATTAGCTCCTATAATTCACCCCTCCACTTT. It is translated as CASSQEFRISSYNSPLHF.